The 26 T cell receptor beta chains presented below share a single source sample, sequenced in a study of blood T cell repertoires in COVID-19. Clones were sequenced by immunoSEQ multiplex PCR, and TCRdb holds only the in-frame ones, with some missing. The data contain more than 120,000 clones, around 88% of them singletons. The source material was peripheral blood. These receptors originate from a human donor in a cohort sampled during active COVID-19.

The chain links TRBV11-2 to TRBJ2-1, with 11 positions matching TRBD2. This CDR3 has 13 amino acids. Germline V gene sequence: CDR1 SGHAT, CDR2 FQNNGV. Losses at the gene ends were 6 bases for V and 9 bases for J; bases not matched to a gene: 4. The CDR3: CASSYSGGVEQFF. The CDR3 DNA is TGTGCCAGCAGTTATAGCGGGGGGGTTGAGCAGTTCTTC.

The chain recombines TRBV7-8 with TRBJ2-6, with D possibly TRBD1 on 6 matching bases. V was shortened by 1 base and J by 0 bases, with 10 bases between the two germline ends. The germline CDR1 and CDR2 sequences are SGHVS and FQNEAQ. The CDR3 covers 17 residues. This chain's CDR3 is CASSLDRASSGANVLTF. The DNA of the CDR3 is TGTGCCAGCAGCTTAGACAGGGCCTCCTCTGGGGCCAACGTCCTGACTTTC.

V gene TRBV14 combines with J gene TRBJ2-5, with 7 bases identical to TRBD1. The CDR3 loop spans 16 amino acids. V lost 4 bases and J lost 5; bases outside the gene matches: 13. CDR1 SGHDN and CDR2 FVKESK come from the germline V gene. Here the CDR3 DNA reads TGTGCCAGCAGCCTGGGCAGACAGGGCAATAGGGAGACCCAGTACTTC. As protein: CASSLGRQGNRETQYF.

V is TRBV5-6 and J is TRBJ1-5, with D unclear. The germline V and J ends were trimmed by 0 bases and 4 bases, with 8 bases remaining between them. From germline, CDR1 is SGHDT and CDR2 YYEEEE. The CDR3 length is 14 residues. CDR3 DNA sequence: TGTGCCAGCAGCTTGGGTGGGAGAAATCAGCCCCAGCATTTT. It codes for CASSLGGRNQPQHF. Variable domain in full (rest from reference TRBV5-6 and TRBJ1-5): DAGVTQSPTHLIKTRGQQVTLRCSPKSGHDTVSWYQQALGQGPQFIFQYYEEEERQRGNFPDRFSGHQFPNYSSELNVNALLLGDSALYLCASSLGGRNQPQHFGDGTRLSIL.

The genes are TRBV13 and TRBJ2-3; 9 bases fit TRBD2. This CDR3 comprises 16 residues. The germline V gene encodes CDR1 PRHDT and CDR2 FYEKMQ (reference sequence). The V segment lost 0 bases and the J segment 4 bases; nucleotides outside the gene matches: 5. The CDR3 DNA reads TGTGCCAGCAGCTTAGGGAGGCGGGGGGGAGCAGATACGCAGTATTTT. This translates into CASSLGRRGGADTQYF.

The chain carries TRBV2 and TRBJ1-1; D perhaps matches TRBD1 (5 bases). Trimming took off 6 bases at V and 7 bases at J, with 12 bases between the two ends. CDR1 and CDR2 from the germline V gene are SNHLY and FYNNEI. This CDR3 is built from 12 residues. The CDR3 region is CASRAGRGEAFF. The CDR3 DNA reads TGTGCCAGCAGGGCGGGACGGGGTGAAGCTTTCTTT.

The rearrangement uses TRBV7-9 and TRBJ1-2; D is perhaps TRBD1 (6 bases). CDR3 size: 14 residues. Looked up from germline, CDR1 is SEHNR and CDR2 is FQNEAQ (reference sequence). V lost 0 bases to trimming and J lost 4 bases, with 9 bases between them. This chain's CDR3 is CASSLATGFYGYTF. For the CDR3, the DNA is TGTGCCAGCAGCTTAGCGACAGGCTTCTATGGCTACACCTTC.

The genes are TRBV5-1 and TRBJ2-3, with TRBD2 identical over 7 bases. This CDR3 is 16 amino acids long. CDR1 is SGHRS and CDR2 is YFSETQ in the germline V gene. Unmatched junction bases numbered 5, after V lost 1 base and J lost 0 bases. The CDR3, as DNA: TGCGCCAGCAGCTTGCCAACTAGCGAGAGCACAGATACGCAGTATTTT. This translates into CASSLPTSESTDTQYF.

The gene calls are TRBV19 and TRBJ2-7; D possibly corresponds to TRBD1 (5 bases). Looked up from germline, CDR1 is LNHDA and CDR2 is SQIVND (reference sequence). Trimming removed 5 bases at V and 2 bases at J, with 13 bases between. The CDR3 is 14 residues long. The DNA of the CDR3 is TGTGCCAGTAGTCCATCTTCGACAGCCTACGAGCAGTACTTC. It codes for CASSPSSTAYEQYF.

This chain links TRBV19 with TRBJ2-1, with TRBD2 as a possible D gene (6 bases). The CDR3 consists of 15 residues. V was trimmed by 3 bases and J by 3 bases, leaving 12 bases between them. Germline V gene lookup returns CDR1 LNHDA and CDR2 SQIVND (reference sequence). CDR3 bases: TGTGCCAGTAGTATTGCGGGGCCGGACTACAATGAGCAGTTCTTC. It translates to CASSIAGPDYNEQFF.

This chain connects TRBV29-1 to TRBJ1-6; possibly TRBD1 for D (5 bases). CDR1 and CDR2 from the germline V gene are SQVTM and ANQGSEA. The ends were cut back, 7 bases at V and 5 bases at J, with 12 bases in the middle. The CDR3 is 13 residues long. The DNA of the CDR3 is TGCAGCGCCTCGGGGGGAGATAATTCACCCCTCCACTTT. It specifies CSASGGDNSPLHF.

Only one count was recorded for this clone. The V call is TRBV28, the J call TRBJ1-3; the D gene is possibly TRBD1 (6 bases). This CDR3 region has 16 residues. The germline V gene encodes CDR1 MDHEN and CDR2 SYDVKM. The V and J ends lost 8 bases and 0 bases respectively, with 17 bases between them. The CDR3 bases are TGTGCCAGCTCCCAGGACAGTTTTACCTCTGGAAACACCATATATTTT. Its protein is CASSQDSFTSGNTIYF.

This clone was found a few times. The rearrangement uses TRBV7-9 and TRBJ1-6; D ambiguous. The V end lost 4 bases, the J end lost 5 bases, and 9 bases lay between the germline ends. This CDR3 has 14 amino acids. CDR1 SEHNR and CDR2 FQNEAQ come from the germline V gene (reference sequence). The CDR3 DNA reads TGTGCCAGCAGCTACTCCCAGGATAATTCACCCCTCCACTTT. Translating it yields CASSYSQDNSPLHF.

The CDR3 loop is CASSLTGGGYTF. The CDR3 DNA reads as TGTGCCAGCAGTCTAACCGGAGGCGGCTACACCTTC. J is TRBJ1-2 and V is TRBV27; the D is unclear. The CDR3 is 12 residues long. Germline-derived CDR1 and CDR2 are MNHEY and SMNVEV (reference sequence). With 5 bases removed from V and 8 bases from J, the gap between germline ends came to 12 bases.

The CDR3 sequence: CASSGHYEQYF. The DNA for the CDR3 is TGTGCCAGCAGTGGACACTACGAGCAGTACTTC. V gene TRBV2 combines with J gene TRBJ2-7; D is undetermined. This CDR3 contains 11 residues. The V end was cut by 4 bases, the J end by 3 bases, with 4 bases between. Germline CDR1 is SNHLY and CDR2 is FYNNEI.

The chain carries TRBV6-1 and TRBJ2-3; a possible D gene is TRBD2 (6 bases). Trimming removed 1 base from V and 2 bases from J, with 10 bases in between. Germline CDR1 MNHNS, CDR2 SASEGT. The CDR3 contains 15 residues. CDR3 amino acids: CASSEGAGPTDTQYF. For the CDR3, the DNA is TGTGCCAGCAGTGAAGGGGCGGGGCCCACAGATACGCAGTATTTT.

V usage is TRBV13 and J usage is TRBJ1-2; possible D gene TRBD1, 6 bases. Deletions cut 1 base from V and 13 bases from J, with 13 bases between. From germline, CDR1 is PRHDT and CDR2 FYEKMQ (reference sequence). CDR3 length equals 12 residues. CDR3 sequence: CASSLAGQGSTF. The CDR3 region has the DNA TGTGCCAGCAGCTTAGCTGGTCAGGGGAGCACCTTC.

This CDR3 is CASSGRLAGGLGYNEQFF. DNA of the CDR3: TGTGCCAGCAGTGGAAGGCTAGCGGGGGGCCTGGGCTACAATGAGCAGTTCTTC. This rearrangement joins TRBV6-1 to TRBJ2-1; 11 bases match TRBD2. V was pared by 4 bases and J by 3 bases, with 11 bases of the junction left unmatched. The CDR3 has 18 residues. Germline CDR1 is MNHNS and CDR2 is SASEGT.

The chain carries TRBV5-4 and TRBJ2-5; 7 bases are shared with TRBD1. CDR1 is SGHNT, CDR2 YYREEE, per germline (reference sequence). The CDR3 totals 14 residues. J was trimmed by 3 bases and V by 0 bases; bases with no gene match: 2. Written as DNA, the CDR3 is TGTGCCAGCAGCTTGGAGGGGACAGAAGAGACCCAGTACTTC. Encoded protein: CASSLEGTEETQYF.

The chain combines TRBV10-3 with TRBJ1-2; D perhaps matches TRBD1 (5 bases). CDR3 length equals 14 residues. V gave up 7 bases and J gave up 3 bases, with 15 bases separating them. Per the germline V gene, CDR1 is ENHRY and CDR2 is SYGVKD. The CDR3 is CAITPGAQDYGYTF. As DNA, the CDR3 is TGTGCCATCACCCCTGGGGCCCAAGACTATGGCTACACCTTC.

V is TRBV4-1 and J is TRBJ2-7; 8 bases agree with TRBD2. Germline values: CDR1 MGHRA, CDR2 YSYEKL. Trimming at V came to 0 bases and at J to 5 bases, leaving 3 bases not matched to a gene. The CDR3 sequence is 14 residues long. CDR3 sequence reads: CASSQDPAGDEQYF. CDR3 bases: TGCGCCAGCAGCCAAGATCCAGCGGGGGACGAGCAGTACTTC.

V is TRBV19 and J is TRBJ1-5, with D possibly matching TRBD1 (6 bases). With 7 bases removed from V and 6 bases from J, the gap between germline ends came to 16 bases. The CDR3 consists of 14 residues. The germline gives CDR1 LNHDA, CDR2 SQIVND (reference sequence). The DNA of the CDR3 is TGTGCCAGTAACTTCGTACAGGGAAGTCAGCCCCAGCATTTT. The encoded protein is CASNFVQGSQPQHF. Complete variable domain (other parts from reference TRBV19 and TRBJ1-5): DGGITQSPKYLFRKEGQNVTLSCEQNLNHDAMYWYRQDPGQGLRLIYYSQIVNDFQKGDIAEGYSVSREKKESFPLTVTSAQKNPTAFYLCASNFVQGSQPQHFGDGTRLSIL.

The chain joins TRBV5-5 to TRBJ2-5; D might be TRBD2 (5 bases). The CDR3 is 15 amino acids. With 0 bases removed from V and 4 bases from J, the gap between germline ends came to 13 bases. The germline V gene has CDR1 SGHKS and CDR2 YYEKEE (reference sequence). CDR3 DNA sequence: TGTGCCAGCAGCTTGGGGTTCGGGGTTGGAGAGACCCAGTACTTC. Its translation: CASSLGFGVGETQYF.

The chain employs TRBV4-1 and TRBJ2-7; unclear D gene. The germline V gene encodes CDR1 MGHRA and CDR2 YSYEKL. The V end lost 0 bases, the J end lost 7 bases, and 13 bases lay between the germline ends. This CDR3 spans 14 amino acids. CDR3 in amino acids: CASSQDTGFGEQYF. CDR3 DNA: TGCGCCAGCAGCCAAGACACCGGGTTTGGGGAGCAGTACTTC.

V and J are TRBV14 and TRBJ1-3; D remains unclear. CDR3 length: 14 amino acids. V lost 4 bases and J 0 bases, leaving 7 bases between the germline ends. Germline-derived CDR1 and CDR2 are SGHDN and FVKESK. The CDR3 DNA follows: TGTGCCAGCAGCCTCCACGGCTCTGGAAACACCATATATTTT. This encodes CASSLHGSGNTIYF.

V and J are TRBV7-2 and TRBJ1-2; 8 bases are a match to TRBD1. The CDR3 contains 15 residues. With 5 bases clipped from V and 6 bases from J, the junction kept 11 bases outside the gene matches. The germline CDR1 and CDR2 sequences are SGHTA and FQGNSA. Here the CDR3 DNA reads TGTGCCAGCAGCACGACTCGGACAGGGATTGATGGCTACACCTTC. This translates into CASSTTRTGIDGYTF.